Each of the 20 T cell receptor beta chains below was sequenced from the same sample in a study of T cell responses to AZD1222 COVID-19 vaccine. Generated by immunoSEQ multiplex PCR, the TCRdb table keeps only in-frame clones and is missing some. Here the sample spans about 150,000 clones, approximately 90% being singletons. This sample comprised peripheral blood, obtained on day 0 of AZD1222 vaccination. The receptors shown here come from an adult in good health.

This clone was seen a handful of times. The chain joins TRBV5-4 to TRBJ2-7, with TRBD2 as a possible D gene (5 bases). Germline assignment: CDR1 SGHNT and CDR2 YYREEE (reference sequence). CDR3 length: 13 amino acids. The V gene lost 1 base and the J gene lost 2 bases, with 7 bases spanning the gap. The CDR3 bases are TGTGCCAGCAGCTTGCCGACTACCTACGAGCAGTACTTC. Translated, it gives CASSLPTTYEQYF.

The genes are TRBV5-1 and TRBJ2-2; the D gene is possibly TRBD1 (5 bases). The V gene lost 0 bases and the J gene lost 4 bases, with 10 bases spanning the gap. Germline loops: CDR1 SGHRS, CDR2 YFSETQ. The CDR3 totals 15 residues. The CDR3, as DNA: TGCGCCAGCAGCTTGGATGCAGGGCGCACCGGGGAGCTGTTTTTT. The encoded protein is CASSLDAGRTGELFF.

The CDR3 DNA reads as TGTGCCAGCAGCCAACAAGGCTGGGTAGGGGAGACCCAGTACTTC. This gives the protein CASSQQGWVGETQYF. This sequence joins TRBV14 and TRBJ2-5; D gene ambiguous. The germline gives CDR1 SGHDN, CDR2 FVKESK. Deletions cut 2 bases from V and 5 bases from J, with 15 bases between. The CDR3 is 15 residues long.

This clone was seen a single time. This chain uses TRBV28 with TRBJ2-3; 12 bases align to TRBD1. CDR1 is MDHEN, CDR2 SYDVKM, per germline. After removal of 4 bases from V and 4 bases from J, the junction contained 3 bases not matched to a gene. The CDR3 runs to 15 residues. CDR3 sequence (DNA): TGTGCCAGCAGTTGGGGGACAGGGGGCCCAGATACGCAGTATTTT. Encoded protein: CASSWGTGGPDTQYF.

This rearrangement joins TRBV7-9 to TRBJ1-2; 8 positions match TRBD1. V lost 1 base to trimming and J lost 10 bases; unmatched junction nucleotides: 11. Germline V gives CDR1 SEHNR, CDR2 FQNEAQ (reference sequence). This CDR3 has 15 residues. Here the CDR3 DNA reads TGTGCCAGCAGCTTAGGAAGGCTGGGACAGGCTCTCTACACCTTC. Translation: CASSLGRLGQALYTF.

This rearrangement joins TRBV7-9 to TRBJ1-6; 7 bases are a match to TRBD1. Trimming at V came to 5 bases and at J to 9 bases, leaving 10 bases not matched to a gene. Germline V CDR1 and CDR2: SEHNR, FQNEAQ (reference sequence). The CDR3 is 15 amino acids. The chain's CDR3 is CASSPDRTSGSPLHF. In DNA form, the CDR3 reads TGTGCCAGCAGCCCGGACAGGACAAGTGGTTCACCCCTCCACTTT.

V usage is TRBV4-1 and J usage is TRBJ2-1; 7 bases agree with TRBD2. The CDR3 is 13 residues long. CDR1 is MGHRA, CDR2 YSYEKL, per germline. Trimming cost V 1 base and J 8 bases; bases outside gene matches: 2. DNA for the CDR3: TGCGCCAGCAGCCAAGCTCTAGCGGATGAGCAGTTCTTC. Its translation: CASSQALADEQFF.

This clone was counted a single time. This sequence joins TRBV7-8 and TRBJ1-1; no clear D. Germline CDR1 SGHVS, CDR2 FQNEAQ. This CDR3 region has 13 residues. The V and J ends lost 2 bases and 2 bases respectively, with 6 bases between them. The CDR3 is CASSLYSNTEAFF. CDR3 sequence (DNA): TGTGCCAGCAGCTTATACAGTAACACTGAAGCTTTCTTT.

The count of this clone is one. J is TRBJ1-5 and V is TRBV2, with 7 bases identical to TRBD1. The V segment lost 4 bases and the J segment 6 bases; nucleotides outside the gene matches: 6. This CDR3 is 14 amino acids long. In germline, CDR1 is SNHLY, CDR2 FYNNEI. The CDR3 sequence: CASSGTGLGQPQHF. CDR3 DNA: TGTGCCAGCAGTGGGACAGGTTTGGGTCAGCCCCAGCATTTT. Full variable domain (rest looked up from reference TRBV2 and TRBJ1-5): EPEVTQTPSHQVTQMGQEVILRCVPISNHLYFYWYRQILGQKVEFLVSFYNNEISEKSEIFDDQFSVERPDGSNFTLKIRSTKLEDSAMYFCASSGTGLGQPQHFGDGTRLSIL.

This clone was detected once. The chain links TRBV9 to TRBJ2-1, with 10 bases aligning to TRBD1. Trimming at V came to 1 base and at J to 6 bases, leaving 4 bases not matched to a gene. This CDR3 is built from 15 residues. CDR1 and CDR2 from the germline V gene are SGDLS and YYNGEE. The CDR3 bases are TGTGCCAGCAGCGTAAGAGGACAGGGGGTCAATGAGCAGTTCTTC. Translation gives CASSVRGQGVNEQFF.

DNA for the CDR3: TGTGCCAGCAGTGAAGATGAGTTCGGGGAGCCTTTCAATCAGCCCCAGCATTTT. Translated, it gives CASSEDEFGEPFNQPQHF. This chain links TRBV2 with TRBJ1-5, with no clear D. CDR1 is SNHLY, CDR2 FYNNEI, per germline. The CDR3 totals 18 residues. Trimming pared 1 base from V and 3 bases from J, leaving 19 bases between.

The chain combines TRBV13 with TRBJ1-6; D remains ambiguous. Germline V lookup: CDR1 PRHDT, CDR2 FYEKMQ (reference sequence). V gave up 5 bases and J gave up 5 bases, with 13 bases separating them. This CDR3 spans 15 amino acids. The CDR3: CASSARWQNNSPLHF. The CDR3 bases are TGTGCCAGCAGCGCCCGGTGGCAGAATAATTCACCCCTCCACTTT.

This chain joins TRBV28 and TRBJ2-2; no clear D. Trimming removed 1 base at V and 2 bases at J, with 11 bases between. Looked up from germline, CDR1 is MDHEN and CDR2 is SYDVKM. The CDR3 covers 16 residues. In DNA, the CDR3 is TGTGCCAGCAGTTTATTCGGCGGTACCAACACCGGGGAGCTGTTTTTT. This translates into CASSLFGGTNTGELFF.

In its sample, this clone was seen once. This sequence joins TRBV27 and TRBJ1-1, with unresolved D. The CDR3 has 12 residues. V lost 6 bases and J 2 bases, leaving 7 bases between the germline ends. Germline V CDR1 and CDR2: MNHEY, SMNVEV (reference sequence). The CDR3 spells CASSRRNTEAFF. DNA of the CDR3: TGTGCCAGCAGCCGACGAAACACTGAAGCTTTCTTT.

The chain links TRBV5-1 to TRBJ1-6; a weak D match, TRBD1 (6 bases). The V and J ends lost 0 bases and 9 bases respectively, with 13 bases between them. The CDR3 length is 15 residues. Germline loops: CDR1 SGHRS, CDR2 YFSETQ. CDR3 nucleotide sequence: TGCGCCAGCAGCTTGGATACAGGGAGGCGTTCACCCCTCCACTTT. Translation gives CASSLDTGRRSPLHF.

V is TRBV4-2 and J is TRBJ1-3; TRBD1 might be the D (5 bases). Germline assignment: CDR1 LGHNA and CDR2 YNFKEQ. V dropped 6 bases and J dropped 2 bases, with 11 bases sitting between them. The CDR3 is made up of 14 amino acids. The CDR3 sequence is CASSPGVTGNTIYF. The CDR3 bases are TGTGCCAGCAGTCCGGGGGTTACTGGAAACACCATATATTTT.

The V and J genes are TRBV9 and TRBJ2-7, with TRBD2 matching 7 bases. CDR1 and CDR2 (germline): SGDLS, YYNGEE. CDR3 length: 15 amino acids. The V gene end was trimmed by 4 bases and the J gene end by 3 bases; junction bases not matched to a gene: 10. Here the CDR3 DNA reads TGTGCCAGCAGCATCCGGAGCGGGGAGATCTACGAGCAGTACTTC. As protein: CASSIRSGEIYEQYF.

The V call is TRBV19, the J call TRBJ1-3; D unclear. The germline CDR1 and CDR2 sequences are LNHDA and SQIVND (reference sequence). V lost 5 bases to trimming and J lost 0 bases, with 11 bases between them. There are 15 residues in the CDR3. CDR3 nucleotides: TGTGCCAGTAGTCGGCGGACGGACTCTGGAAACACCATATATTTT. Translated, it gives CASSRRTDSGNTIYF.

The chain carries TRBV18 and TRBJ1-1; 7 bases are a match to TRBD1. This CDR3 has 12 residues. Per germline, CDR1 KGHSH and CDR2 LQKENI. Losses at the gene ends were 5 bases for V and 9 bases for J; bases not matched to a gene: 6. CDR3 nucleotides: TGTGCCAGCTCAGGGGACAGCAATCAAGCTTTCTTT. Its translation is CASSGDSNQAFF.

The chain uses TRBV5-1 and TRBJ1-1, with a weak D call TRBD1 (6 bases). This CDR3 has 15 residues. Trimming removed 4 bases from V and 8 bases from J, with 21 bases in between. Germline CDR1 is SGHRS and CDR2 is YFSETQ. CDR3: CASSPTGGANSEAFF. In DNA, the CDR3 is TGCGCCAGCAGCCCCACTGGGGGGGCGAATAGCGAAGCTTTCTTT.